This is a list of T cell receptor beta chains from one sample in a study of CD8 T cells in ankylosing spondylitis. TCRdb reprocessed the 5' RACE reads with MiXCR, giving one entry per CDR3 protein. Here the sample spans about 260,000 distinct CDR3 sequences, over 15% being singletons. The sample consisted of blood, either unsorted or a sorted T cell fraction (not recorded which). These receptors all stem from a male donor with ankylosing spondylitis or in good health (not recorded which). Both conserved end residues are part of each CDR3. Each record gives: V gene, D gene, clone size, J gene, CDR3 DNA, CDR3 protein. D genes are given only for firm matches. The size field is filled for only some rows; it gives once, few, many or a size class.

>TRBV7-3|TRBD2|-|TRBJ2-5
TGTGCCAGCAGCCCAAGCGGGGGGATCGAGACCCAGTACTTC
CASSPSGGIETQYF
>TRBV10-3|-|few|TRBJ2-5
TGTGCCATCACCCCGGGCAACCAAGAGACCCAGTACTTC
CAITPGNQETQYF
>TRBV3-1|TRBD2|-|TRBJ2-3
TGTGCCAGCAGCCAAGTCTCCAGCGGGGAATTCACAGATACGCAGTATTTT
CASSQVSSGEFTDTQYF
>TRBV6-1|TRBD1|-|TRBJ2-1
TGTGCCAGCAGGACTGACAGGGATGCCAATGAGCAGTTCTTC
CASRTDRDANEQFF
>TRBV3-1|-|few|TRBJ1-2
TGTGCCAGCAGCCAAGGGCCCTATGGCTACACCTTC
CASSQGPYGYTF
>TRBV20-1|TRBD1|-|TRBJ1-4
TGCAGTGCCAAGGGACAGTTTAATGAAAAACTGTTTTTT
CSAKGQFNEKLFF
>TRBV20-1|TRBD2|few|TRBJ2-1
TGCAGTGCCACTAGCGGGTCGGCCTACAATGAGCAGTTCTTC
CSATSGSAYNEQFF
>TRBV7-3|-|-|TRBJ2-3
TGTGCCAGCAGCTTAGGTGGGACCTTCACAGATACGCAGTATTTT
CASSLGGTFTDTQYF
>TRBV20-1|-|few|TRBJ1-5
TGCAGTGCTCACTCGGGTGATCAGCCCCAGCATTTT
CSAHSGDQPQHF
>TRBV13|TRBD1|few|TRBJ2-1
TGTGCCAGCAGCTTGGGAAGACAGGGCGATGAGCAGTTCTTC
CASSLGRQGDEQFF
>TRBV12-3/TRBV12-4|-|-|TRBJ1-4
TGTGCCAGCAGTTTATCTCTAAATGAAAAACTGTTTTTT
CASSLSLNEKLFF
>TRBV7-9|TRBD2|-|TRBJ2-1
TGTGCCAGCAGCTCAATAGCGGGGGCCCCGTACAATGAGCAGTTCTTC
CASSSIAGAPYNEQFF
>TRBV20-1|TRBD2|few|TRBJ2-1
TGCAGTGCTAGCTCCACTAGCGGCAACTCCTACAATGAGCAGTTCTTC
CSASSTSGNSYNEQFF
>TRBV21-1|-|few|TRBJ1-4
TGTGCCAGCAGCTACCAGGACGGATCTAATGAAAAACTGTTTTTT
CASSYQDGSNEKLFF
>TRBV20-1|-|many|TRBJ1-1
TGCAGTGCTAGAGAACAGGGCGCTCTGAACACTGAAGCTTTCTTT
CSAREQGALNTEAFF
>TRBV5-1|TRBD1|many|TRBJ2-1
TGCGCCAGCAGCGGGACAGCCTCCTACAATGAGCAGTTCTTC
CASSGTASYNEQFF
>TRBV20-1|-|-|TRBJ2-2
TGCAGTGCAGGGGATCCCGGGATTGGGTCCGGGGAGCTGTTTTTT
CSAGDPGIGSGELFF
>TRBV9|-|few|TRBJ2-2
TGTGCCAGCAGCGTAGTGGACACCGGGGAGCTGTTTTTT
CASSVVDTGELFF
>TRBV9|-|many|TRBJ2-3
TGTGCCAGCAGCGTAGCGCCTCAGGGGGGAGATACGCAGTATTTT
CASSVAPQGGDTQYF
>TRBV12-3/TRBV12-4|-|-|TRBJ2-1
TGTGCCAGCAGTACACAGGGATACAATGAGCAGTTCTTC
CASSTQGYNEQFF
>TRBV12-3/TRBV12-4|TRBD1|-|TRBJ1-5
TGTGCCAGCACCACGGGACAGGGCAATCAGCCCCAGCATTTT
CASTTGQGNQPQHF
>TRBV24-1|-|-|TRBJ2-2
TGTGCCACCCGCCAGATGGGCGGGGAGCTGTTTTTT
CATRQMGGELFF
>TRBV10-3|-|-|TRBJ1-5
TGTGCCATCAGTGAGGCCAATCAGCCCCAGCATTTT
CAISEANQPQHF
>TRBV20-1|-|many|TRBJ1-5
TGCAGTGCTCTATCCAGGGGCATCTATAGCAATCAGCCCCAGCATTTT
CSALSRGIYSNQPQHF
>TRBV3-1|-|-|TRBJ2-1
TGTGCCAGCAGCCACGACAGTAAGAATGAGCAGTTCTTC
CASSHDSKNEQFF
>TRBV15|-|-|TRBJ1-4
TGTGCCACCAGCTCTACATCAAAAATCCCAACTAATGAAAAACTGTTTTTT
CATSSTSKIPTNEKLFF
>TRBV7-6|-|few|TRBJ1-4
TGTGCCGTAGGTAGCGCCGCAACTAATGAAAAACTGTTTTTT
CAVGSAATNEKLFF
>TRBV9|-|few|TRBJ2-4
TGTGCCAGCAGCTTCGGCTCGGAGGACATTCAGTACTTC
CASSFGSEDIQYF
>TRBV29-1|-|-|TRBJ1-6
TGCAGCGTTCTGGATAACCCTAATTCACCCCTCCACTTT
CSVLDNPNSPLHF
>TRBV5-1|-|many|TRBJ2-1
TGCGCCAGCAGCTTGGGTATGAGCTCCTACAATGAGCAGTTCTTC
CASSLGMSSYNEQFF
>TRBV20-1|-|many|TRBJ2-1
TGCAGTGCCCCTAGGGCAGGGGCATATGAGCAGTTCTTC
CSAPRAGAYEQFF
>TRBV4-2|TRBD2|few|TRBJ2-3
TGTGCCAGCAGCCCCGTGACTAGCGGGGGGGCGACAGATACGCAGTATTTT
CASSPVTSGGATDTQYF
>TRBV20-1|TRBD1|-|TRBJ2-3
TGCAGTGCTAGAGCGGCAGACAGGGCCACAGATACGCAGTATTTT
CSARAADRATDTQYF
>TRBV12-3/TRBV12-4|TRBD1|few|TRBJ1-2
TGTGCCAGCAGTTCGGGGACAGGGGGTGGCTACACCTTC
CASSSGTGGGYTF
>TRBV29-1|-|few|TRBJ2-3
TGCAGCGGCCGCCAGGGGACAGATACGCAGTATTTT
CSGRQGTDTQYF
>TRBV10-3|-|-|TRBJ2-1
TGTGCCATCAGTGAGGGCGGGGCAAGGAACGATGAGCAGTTCTTC
CAISEGGARNDEQFF
>TRBV12-3/TRBV12-4|TRBD2|few|TRBJ2-1
TGTGCCAGCAGAATAGCGGGAGTTGGGGGCGATGAGCAGTTCTTC
CASRIAGVGGDEQFF
>TRBV30|TRBD1|few|TRBJ2-5
TGTGCCTGGAGTGAGGGGGCCTGGCGGGAGACCCAGTACTTC
CAWSEGAWRETQYF
>TRBV25-1|TRBD2|few|TRBJ2-1
TGTGCCAGCAGGCCCCGACGGGGGGGTTACAATGAGCAGTTCTTC
CASRPRRGGYNEQFF
>TRBV5-1|TRBD2|once|TRBJ2-1
TGCGCCAGCAGCTTTGGGACTAGCGGGAGCCATGAGCAGTTCTTC
CASSFGTSGSHEQFF
>TRBV29-1|-|few|TRBJ2-3
TGCAGCGTTGACAGGGGTGGAGATACGCAGTATTTT
CSVDRGGDTQYF
>TRBV20-1|-|-|TRBJ2-3
TGCAGTGCTAGAGTACCGGGACGCAGGGTTACGGCAGATACGCAGTATTTT
CSARVPGRRVTADTQYF
>TRBV6-1|-|-|TRBJ1-5
TGTGCCAGCAGCTGGGACATGAATAGCAATCAGCCCCAGCATTTT
CASSWDMNSNQPQHF
>TRBV24-1|TRBD2|few|TRBJ2-3
TGTGCCACAGGGACTAGCGGGAGTATTAAGGATACGCAGTATTTT
CATGTSGSIKDTQYF
>TRBV5-1|TRBD1|-|TRBJ2-5
TGCGCCAGCAGCTTGGGAGGCATACAGGGGCAAGAGACCCAGTACTTC
CASSLGGIQGQETQYF
>TRBV20-1|-|few|TRBJ2-5
TGCAGTGCTTCGTCCGACAGGCGGGAGACCCAGTACTTC
CSASSDRRETQYF
>TRBV6-4|TRBD2|-|TRBJ2-1
TGTGCCAGCAGCCTCCGGGGCGGGGGGGCCAATGAGCAGTTCTTC
CASSLRGGGANEQFF
>TRBV12-3/TRBV12-4|TRBD1|-|TRBJ1-2
TGTGCCAGCAGCCGAGGACAGGGCGGTGGCTACACCTTC
CASSRGQGGGYTF
>TRBV7-9|TRBD1|-|TRBJ1-2
TGTGCCAGCAGCCCCTCGGGACAGGCTAACTATGGCTACACCTTC
CASSPSGQANYGYTF
>TRBV10-3|-|-|TRBJ2-5
TGTGCCATCAGAAGGGACCCTCAAGAGACCCAGTACTTC
CAIRRDPQETQYF
>TRBV12-3/TRBV12-4|-|many|TRBJ2-2
TGTGCCAGCAGTCCCCGGGGTATCGGGGAGCTGTTTTTT
CASSPRGIGELFF
>TRBV6-1|-|-|TRBJ2-1
TGTGCCAGCAGTCCCGGGACTTATAGCTCCTACAATGAGCAGTTCTTC
CASSPGTYSSYNEQFF
>TRBV5-1|TRBD1|few|TRBJ2-2
TGCGCCAGCAGCAGGGACAGGGGACCCGCCGGGGAGCTGTTTTTT
CASSRDRGPAGELFF
>TRBV10-3|-|few|TRBJ1-6
TGTGCCATCAGTGGGCCGACAGATAATTCACCCCTCCACTTT
CAISGPTDNSPLHF
>TRBV7-2|-|-|TRBJ2-5
TGTGCCAGCAGCTTAGTTTCAAGGGCTGGGGAGACCCAGTACTTC
CASSLVSRAGETQYF
>TRBV5-1|TRBD1|-|TRBJ1-2
TGCGCCAGCAGCTCCATGACAGGGAGCTATGGCTACACCTTC
CASSSMTGSYGYTF
>TRBV30|-|few|TRBJ1-2
TGTGCCTGGAGTGGGGGGGTGGTCTATGGCTACACCTTC
CAWSGGVVYGYTF